This paragraph reports one TCR beta chain. The record originates from a study of blood T cell repertoires in COVID-19. Study details: From the United States, Italy and Spain came samples of acute and convalescent COVID-19.

Clones were sequenced by immunoSEQ multiplex PCR, and TCRdb holds only the in-frame ones, with some missing. Among around 54,000 clones listed, around 92% were seen once. There are 14 residues in the CDR3. CDR1 SGHNT and CDR2 YYREEE come from the germline V gene (reference sequence). The V and J ends lost 0 bases and 4 bases, in that order; junction bases with no gene match: 3. The chain uses TRBV5-4 and TRBJ1-2; 7 bases map to TRBD1. The sample taken for sequencing was peripheral blood. The source of this sequence is a human donor in a cohort sampled during active COVID-19. CDR3 sequence reads: CASSLGQGVYGYTF. In nucleotides, the CDR3 is TGTGCCAGCAGCTTGGGGCAGGGGGTCTATGGCTACACCTTC.